The 2 T cell receptor beta chains listed next were all sequenced from one sample in a study of blood T cell repertoires in COVID-19. Assay used: immunoSEQ multiplex PCR; TCRdb lists only in-frame clones, some missing. This sample has under 200,000 clones, with more than 70% found just once. Sequencing was done on a sample of peripheral blood. These receptors came from a man between 18 and 29 years old with active or convalescent COVID-19.

The rearrangement uses TRBV3-1 (or the pseudogene TRBV3-2) and TRBJ2-3; D gene uncertain. V was pared by 0 bases and J by 4 bases, with 11 bases between. The germline V gene has CDR1 LGHDT and CDR2 YNNKEL (reference sequence). The CDR3 runs 15 residues. The CDR3 sequence is CASSQEGQQADTQYF. As DNA, the CDR3 is TGTGCCAGCAGCCAAGAGGGCCAGCAGGCAGATACGCAGTATTTT.

The J gene is TRBJ1-1, the V gene TRBV5-6, with unresolved D. CDR3 length: 15 residues. From germline, CDR1 is SGHDT and CDR2 YYEEEE. Trimming shortened V by 1 base and J by 5 bases, and 15 bases separated the two germline ends. CDR3 protein: CASSLLPTGRTEAFF. CDR3 sequence (DNA): TGTGCCAGCAGCTTGTTGCCGACGGGAAGGACTGAAGCTTTCTTT.